This T cell receptor beta chain stems from a study of patients and donors after allogeneic stem cell transplantation. The sample holds many counts of this clonotype. TCRdb fed the RT-PCR reads into MiXCR, producing one record per CDR3 protein. The sample lists 190,000 or so distinct CDR3 sequences; roughly two fifths were seen once. The ends were cut back, 3 bases at V and 0 bases at J, with 9 bases in the middle. From germline, CDR1 is GTSNPN and CDR2 SVGIG (reference sequence). This CDR3 spans 15 amino acids. Sample: blood, either unsorted or a sorted T cell fraction (not recorded which). The chain employs TRBV30 and TRBJ1-6; D gene ambiguous. The TCR comes from a human donor who was either an allogeneic HSCT recipient or a stem cell or donor lymphocyte infusion donor (not recorded which). It is not recorded whose cells these are; they may come from a transplant donor. The CDR3 DNA sequence: TGTGCCTGGAGGCCCTCGAGCTCCTATAATTCACCCCTCCACTTT. Amino acids: CAWRPSSSYNSPLHF.